The T cell receptor (beta chain) under discussion was sequenced for a study of regulatory T cells in long-lasting Graves disease. The study, taken as a whole, reports: When disease was persistent, TRBV28, TRBJ1-2 and TRBJ2-5 were the favored segments.

This clonotype turned up a few times. The antigen is undetermined. The CDR3 totals 17 residues. Trimming at V came to 5 bases and at J to 4 bases, leaving 13 bases not matched to a gene. CDR1 LNHDA and CDR2 SQIVND come from the germline V gene (reference sequence). The TCR beta library used iRepertoire HTBI primers with Arm-PCR amplification of CDR3. Each CDR3 protein gets one entry after TCRdb re-called the multiplex PCR reads with MiXCR. The sample carries 530,000 or so distinct CDR3 sequences, roughly 16% recorded once. The time point was: newly diagnosed GD, antithyroid drugs for less than 3 months. Following extraction of RNA from PBMCs, that RNA was used to make the TCR library. Diagnosis followed American Thyroid Association guidelines for Graves' disease. A further study also used this sample, focusing on T cells in Graves' hyperthyroidism and ophthalmopathy. From that second work: The diagnostic basis comprised clinical symptoms, serum thyroxine and TRAb, thyroid ultrasound and orbital computed tomography. The HTBI primer set was used in a first-round RT-PCR of the TCR CDR3.

This receptor was taken from a man younger than 30 with Graves disease. The rearrangement joins TRBV19 to TRBJ1-4, with TRBD1 identical over 7 bases. Sequenced material: peripheral blood mononuclear cells (PBMCs), taken at new diagnosis, from a patient treated with antithyroid drugs. The CDR3 sequence: CASSPQRDRDHNEKLFF. The CDR3 DNA follows: TGTGCCAGTAGTCCGCAGCGCGACAGGGACCATAATGAAAAACTGTTTTTT. The full variable domain, in which reference TRBV19 and TRBJ1-4 provide the parts outside the CDR3, is DGGITQSPKYLFRKEGQNVTLSCEQNLNHDAMYWYRQDPGQGLRLIYYSQIVNDFQKGDIAEGYSVSREKKESFPLTVTSAQKNPTAFYLCASSPQRDRDHNEKLFFGSGTQLSVL.